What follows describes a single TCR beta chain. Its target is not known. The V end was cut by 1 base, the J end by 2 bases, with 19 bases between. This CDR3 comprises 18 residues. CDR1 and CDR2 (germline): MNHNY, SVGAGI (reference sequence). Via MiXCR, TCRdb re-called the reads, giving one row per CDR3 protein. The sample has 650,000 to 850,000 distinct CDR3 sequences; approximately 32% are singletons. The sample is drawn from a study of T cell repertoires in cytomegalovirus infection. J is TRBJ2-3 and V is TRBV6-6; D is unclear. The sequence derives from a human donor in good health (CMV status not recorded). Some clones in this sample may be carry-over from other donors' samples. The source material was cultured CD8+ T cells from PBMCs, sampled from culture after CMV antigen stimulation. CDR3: CASSYLNSLRDFTDTQYF. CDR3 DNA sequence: TGTGCCAGCAGTTACTTAAACAGCCTCCGAGACTTCACAGATACGCAGTATTTT.